A single sample is the source of the 27 T cell receptor beta chains below, sequenced in a study of blood T cell repertoires in COVID-19. The assay was immunoSEQ multiplex PCR, and TCRdb's table has in-frame clones only and misses some. Of 50,000 or so clones listed, 70% to 90% are singletons. Input material: peripheral blood. Every receptor here comes from a human donor in a cohort sampled during active COVID-19.

J is TRBJ2-6 and V is TRBV7-9; 7 bases line up with TRBD1. This CDR3 has 16 amino acids. The J segment lost 1 base and the V segment lost 5 bases, leaving 5 bases of the junction unmatched. Germline lookup yields CDR1 SEHNR and CDR2 FQNEAQ (reference sequence). Here the CDR3 reads CASSNYRGSGANVLTF. CDR3 DNA sequence: TGTGCCAGCAGCAACTACAGGGGATCTGGGGCCAACGTCCTGACTTTC.

V usage is TRBV19 and J usage is TRBJ1-5; the D gene is possibly TRBD1 (6 bases). Germline V gene data show CDR1 as LNHDA and CDR2 as SQIVND (reference sequence). Deletions cut 4 bases from V and 5 bases from J, with 6 bases between. There are 12 residues in the CDR3. CDR3 amino acids: CASSTGDQPQHF. The CDR3 DNA sequence: TGTGCCAGTAGTACAGGGGATCAGCCCCAGCATTTT.

The chain joins TRBV5-1 to TRBJ2-1; TRBD1 matches at 9 bases. The CDR3 spans 15 residues. The germline CDR1 and CDR2 sequences are SGHRS and YFSETQ. The trim removed 0 bases at V and 4 bases at J, leaving 2 bases unmatched. The chain's CDR3 is CASSLGQGVYNEQFF. The CDR3 DNA reads as TGCGCCAGCAGCTTGGGACAGGGGGTGTACAATGAGCAGTTCTTC.

This rearrangement joins TRBV7-9 to TRBJ1-1; D is undetermined. This CDR3 is built from 13 residues. The ends were cut back, 0 bases at V and 7 bases at J, with 9 bases in the middle. CDR1 and CDR2 from the germline V gene are SEHNR and FQNEAQ (reference sequence). CDR3 in amino acids: CASSLAGRLEAFF. For the CDR3, the DNA is TGTGCCAGCAGCTTAGCGGGCCGTCTTGAAGCTTTCTTT.

Here the CDR3 DNA reads TGTGCCAGCTCACAGGGGGTGCGGGTCGGGGCTGAAGCTTTCTTT. Encoded protein: CASSQGVRVGAEAFF. The chain combines TRBV18 with TRBJ1-1; possibly TRBD1 for D (6 bases). This CDR3 contains 15 residues. Germline assignment: CDR1 KGHSH and CDR2 LQKENI. V lost 4 bases, J lost 6 bases, and 18 bases lay in between. The variable domain in full, completed from reference TRBV18 and TRBJ1-1, reads NAGVMQNPRHLVRRRGQEARLRCSPMKGHSHVYWYRQLPEEGLKFMVYLQKENIIDESGMPKERFSAEFPKEGPSILRIQQVVRGDSAAYFCASSQGVRVGAEAFFGQGTRLTVV.

The V and J genes are TRBV6-5 and TRBJ2-7; D unresolved. Germline CDR1 MNHEY, CDR2 SVGAGI. CDR3 size: 13 residues. The V gene lost 4 bases and the J gene lost 3 bases, with 10 bases spanning the gap. The CDR3 region is CASSFTEFYEQYF. The CDR3 bases are TGTGCCAGCAGTTTCACAGAATTCTACGAGCAGTACTTC.

This chain connects TRBV28 to TRBJ1-2; 7 positions agree with TRBD1. CDR1 is MDHEN, CDR2 SYDVKM, per germline. The CDR3 spans 13 residues. V was pared by 5 bases and J by 8 bases, with 8 bases of the junction left unmatched. The CDR3 loop is CASSVPTGRGYTF. The CDR3 region has the DNA TGTGCCAGCAGTGTACCGACAGGGCGCGGCTACACCTTC.

This sequence joins TRBV7-9 and TRBJ2-1; the match to TRBD1 covers 7 bases. The CDR3 consists of 17 residues. V dropped 3 bases and J dropped 6; count of bases not matched to a gene: 14. The germline gives CDR1 SEHNR, CDR2 FQNEAQ (reference sequence). The CDR3 DNA sequence: TGTGCCAGCAGCTTCCTCCCAGGACAGGAGAGAGGCAATGAGCAGTTCTTC. This sequence encodes CASSFLPGQERGNEQFF.

This clone was observed once. This chain joins TRBV5-1 and TRBJ1-1; D unresolved. CDR3 length equals 13 residues. The V and J ends lost 4 bases and 3 bases respectively, with 10 bases between them. Looked up from germline, CDR1 is SGHRS and CDR2 is YFSETQ. The CDR3 nucleotides read TGCGCCAGCAGCCCGGAGAGGGACACTGAAGCTTTCTTT. This translates into CASSPERDTEAFF.

The V call is TRBV28, the J call TRBJ2-5; TRBD1 matches at 8 bases. The CDR3 is 15 residues long. The germline CDR1 and CDR2 sequences are MDHEN and SYDVKM. V lost 5 bases and J lost 5; bases outside the gene matches: 10. CDR3 sequence (DNA): TGTGCCAGCAGTCCTCCGGGACAGGCAAGGGAGACCCAGTACTTC. Residues: CASSPPGQARETQYF. Full variable domain (rest looked up from reference TRBV28 and TRBJ2-5): DVKVTQSSRYLVKRTGEKVFLECVQDMDHENMFWYRQDPGLGLRLIYFSYDVKMKEKGDIPEGYSVSREKKERFSLILESASTNQTSMYLCASSPPGQARETQYFGPGTRLLVL.

CDR3 loop: CASSQGLAQGYSPLHF. Written as DNA, the CDR3 is TGCGCCAGCAGCCAAGGTCTTGCCCAGGGTTATTCACCCCTCCACTTT. The chain recombines TRBV4-1 with TRBJ1-6; D might be TRBD1 (5 bases). This CDR3 spans 16 amino acids. CDR1 and CDR2 from the germline V gene are MGHRA and YSYEKL. V lost 1 base and J 8 bases, leaving 15 bases between the germline ends.

The chain employs TRBV21-1 and TRBJ2-2; the D call in the table, TRBD1, was not verified against the DNA. TRBV21-1 is listed as a pseudogene. This CDR3 comprises 19 residues. Here the CDR3 DNA reads TGTGCCAGCAGCAAAAAGGTTAGTGGACAGGGGGTGTACACCGGGGAGCTGTTTTTT. Protein: CASSKKVSGQGVYTGELFF.

This chain links TRBV5-1 with TRBJ1-4; D possibly corresponds to TRBD1 (6 bases). The CDR3 runs 14 residues. Germline V CDR1 and CDR2: SGHRS, YFSETQ. V lost 4 bases and J lost 8, with 15 bases in between. The CDR3 loop is CASSQGHRYEKLFF. CDR3 nucleotides: TGCGCCAGCAGCCAGGGACACCGATACGAAAAACTGTTTTTT.

The V gene is TRBV7-9, the J gene TRBJ2-7; TRBD1 matches 9 bases. V lost 4 bases to trimming and J lost 4 bases; unmatched junction nucleotides: 5. The CDR3 is made up of 14 amino acids. The germline CDR1 and CDR2 sequences are SEHNR and FQNEAQ (reference sequence). CDR3 protein: CASSWGDRVYEQYF. CDR3 nucleotides: TGTGCCAGCAGCTGGGGGGACAGGGTATACGAGCAGTACTTC.

The gene calls are TRBV29-1 and TRBJ2-1, with D unresolved. In germline, CDR1 is SQVTM, CDR2 ANQGSEA. Trimming cost V 4 bases and J 7 bases, with 11 bases left between them. CDR3 size: 12 residues. CDR3 nucleotides: TGCAGCGTTGTACTATTGGGTAATGAGCAGTTCTTC. As protein: CSVVLLGNEQFF.

About this clone itself: This same CDR3 is encoded by further DNA sequences in the sample. The rearrangement joins TRBV3-1 (or the pseudogene TRBV3-2) to TRBJ2-1; 7 nucleotides agree with TRBD2. Per germline, CDR1 LGHDT and CDR2 YNNKEL (reference sequence). The CDR3 runs 14 residues. Unmatched junction bases numbered 1, after V lost 1 base and J lost 4 bases. The CDR3 nucleotides read TGTGCCAGCAGCCAAGTCGGGGGGTACAATGAGCAGTTCTTC. Protein sequence: CASSQVGGYNEQFF.

The V call is TRBV6-6, the J call TRBJ1-2; the D gene is possibly TRBD1 (5 bases). V lost 7 bases and J lost 7, with 13 bases in between. Germline lookup yields CDR1 MNHNY and CDR2 SVGAGI (reference sequence). The CDR3 loop spans 12 amino acids. The CDR3 nucleotides read TGTGCCAGCAATCAGGGCAGGCCTGGCTACACCTTC. It encodes CASNQGRPGYTF.

The chain recombines TRBV9 with TRBJ2-7; D is perhaps TRBD1 (5 bases). Trimming pared 2 bases from V and 1 base from J, leaving 13 bases between. This CDR3 has 15 residues. The germline V gene has CDR1 SGDLS and CDR2 YYNGEE. DNA of the CDR3: TGTGCCAGCAGCGTGGACACAGCACCGTCCTACGAGCAGTACTTC. Translated, it gives CASSVDTAPSYEQYF.

This clone was seen only a few times. The chain combines TRBV9 with TRBJ2-5; 7 bases are a match to TRBD1. Germline CDR1 is SGDLS and CDR2 is YYNGEE. The junction had 4 bases not matched to a gene; V was cut back by 4 bases and J by 1 base. This CDR3 comprises 14 residues. The CDR3: CASSPGTVQETQYF. The CDR3 region has the DNA TGTGCCAGCAGCCCAGGGACAGTCCAAGAGACCCAGTACTTC.

This chain joins TRBV5-1 and TRBJ2-7; perhaps TRBD1 as D (6 bases). With 4 bases removed from V and 5 bases from J, the gap between germline ends came to 16 bases. The CDR3 covers 14 residues. Germline lookup yields CDR1 SGHRS and CDR2 YFSETQ. The CDR3 nucleotides read TGCGCCAGCAGCAGACTAACAGGGTCTGACGAGCAGTACTTC. Translation: CASSRLTGSDEQYF.

The chain couples TRBV18 to TRBJ2-5; no firm D call. Trimming shortened V by 1 base and J by 1 base, and 13 bases separated the two germline ends. Germline V gene lookup returns CDR1 KGHSH and CDR2 LQKENI. This CDR3 comprises 16 residues. CDR3 amino acids: CASSPLTAVSQETQYF. In DNA form, the CDR3 reads TGTGCCAGCTCACCACTTACAGCAGTTTCCCAAGAGACCCAGTACTTC.

This clone has a handful of counts. The chain carries TRBV7-9 and TRBJ1-2, with TRBD1 matching over 7 bases. The CDR3 has 12 residues. V shed 6 bases, J shed 8 bases, and the junction held 6 bases outside the gene matches. Germline-derived CDR1 and CDR2 are SEHNR and FQNEAQ (reference sequence). The DNA for the CDR3 is TGTGCCAGCAGTCGACAGGGTTCGGGCTACACCTTC. Translated, it gives CASSRQGSGYTF.

The J gene is TRBJ1-4, the V gene TRBV27, with 7 bases fitting TRBD1. This CDR3 region has 21 residues. V gave up 5 bases and J gave up 0 bases; unmatched junction bases: 21. CDR1 and CDR2 from the germline V gene are MNHEY and SMNVEV (reference sequence). Written as DNA, the CDR3 is TGTGCCAGCAGTCTGTCGACCCCCTTCCTCGGGACAGCGACAACTAATGAAAAACTGTTTTTT. This codes for CASSLSTPFLGTATTNEKLFF.

The chain couples TRBV29-1 to TRBJ2-6; the match to TRBD2 covers 7 bases. The CDR3 has 15 amino acids. V shed 1 base and J 1 base; nucleotides not matched to a gene: 1. CDR1 and CDR2 (germline): SQVTM, ANQGSEA. Here the CDR3 DNA reads TGCAGCGTTGAAGGGGGAGGGTCTGGGGCCAACGTCCTGACTTTC. Residues: CSVEGGGSGANVLTF.

The rearrangement links TRBV27 to TRBJ1-1; 7 nucleotides line up with TRBD1. CDR3 size: 15 residues. Germline CDR1 is MNHEY and CDR2 is SMNVEV (reference sequence). Trimming removed 5 bases from V and 0 bases from J; junction bases left unmatched: 6. The CDR3 protein is CASSAPGQLNTEAFF. CDR3 sequence (DNA): TGTGCCAGCAGTGCGCCGGGACAGTTGAACACTGAAGCTTTCTTT.

The chain couples TRBV19 to TRBJ1-5; tentative D call: TRBD1 (5 bases). The CDR3 runs to 15 residues. In germline, CDR1 is LNHDA, CDR2 SQIVND (reference sequence). The V end lost 5 bases, the J end lost 4 bases, and 15 bases lay between the germline ends. CDR3 sequence: CASSFGIRGNQPQHF. The CDR3 DNA reads TGTGCCAGTAGTTTCGGAATACGGGGGAATCAGCCCCAGCATTTT.

This clone was picked up a small number of times. The rearrangement joins TRBV5-1 to TRBJ2-2; no reliable D call. The germline CDR1 and CDR2 sequences are SGHRS and YFSETQ. Trimming pared 0 bases from V and 6 bases from J, leaving 15 bases between. This CDR3 is built from 16 residues. DNA for the CDR3: TGCGCCAGCAGCTTGGTATTTTCCGCGCCGCCCGGGGAGCTGTTTTTT. Its protein product is CASSLVFSAPPGELFF.